These 3 T cell receptor beta chains were all obtained from the same sample, sequenced in a study of early T cells in non-severe SARS-CoV-2 infection. MiXCR was run by TCRdb on the 5' RACE reads, yielding one entry per CDR3 protein. In the table there are tens of thousands of distinct CDR3 sequences, about 12% of which are singletons. Input material: whole blood. The receptors were gathered from an adult who was a healthcare worker with PCR-confirmed SARS-CoV-2 infection or an uninfected control (not recorded which).

In its sample, this clonotype was seen many times. The rearrangement links TRBV5-8 to TRBJ2-5; a possible D gene is TRBD2 (5 bases). The germline V gene has CDR1 SGHTS and CDR2 YDEGEE. CDR3 size: 15 residues. V shed 4 bases and J shed 5 bases, with 18 bases lying between them. The CDR3 nucleotides read TGTGCCAGCAGCGAAGTCCGCTTAAGAGGGGAGACCCAGTACTTC. The encoded protein is CASSEVRLRGETQYF.

The sample holds a few counts of this clonotype. This chain uses TRBV27 with TRBJ2-1, with 7 bases fitting TRBD2. CDR3 size: 13 residues. V shed 4 bases, J shed 7 bases, and the junction held 4 bases outside the gene matches. Germline V gene lookup returns CDR1 MNHEY and CDR2 SMNVEV (reference sequence). CDR3 loop: CASSYMRGNEQFF. The CDR3 DNA is TGTGCCAGCAGTTATATGCGGGGGAATGAGCAGTTCTTC.

This clonotype was seen a handful of times. The rearrangement links TRBV7-2 to TRBJ1-2; TRBD1 matches at 7 bases. The CDR3 has 14 residues. V lost 2 bases and J lost 7; bases outside the gene matches: 7. In germline, CDR1 is SGHTA, CDR2 FQGNSA. CDR3 protein: CASSLPQGVRGYTF. The CDR3 region has the DNA TGTGCCAGCAGCTTACCCCAGGGGGTGCGTGGCTACACCTTC.